This T cell receptor beta chain appears in the sequencing data of a study of CD8 T cells in ankylosing spondylitis. General observations from the study: It was reported that disease-linked clones were significantly enriched in matched ankylosing spondylitis synovial fluid. What appeared characteristic of ankylosing spondylitis blood was a TCR beta motif of fewer than ten highly homologous variants. Certain motif variants had earlier appeared in reactive arthritis synovial fluid and blood.

The germline V and J ends were trimmed by 5 bases and 2 bases, with 12 bases remaining between them. CDR3 length: 14 amino acids. CDR1 and CDR2 (germline): SGHTA, FQGNSA. This clonotype has ten or more counts. The antigen is undetermined. As the method for making TCR beta libraries, quantitative 5'-RACE with molecular barcodes was used. TCRdb passed the 5' RACE reads through MiXCR, listing each CDR3 protein once. In the table there are 150,000 to 200,000 distinct CDR3 sequences, 25% to 35% of which are singletons. The chain joins TRBV7-2 to TRBJ1-2; weak D call: TRBD1 (5 bases). Material for sequencing was synovial fluid, either unsorted or a sorted T cell fraction (not recorded which). The clonotype comes from a male donor with ankylosing spondylitis. CDR3 in DNA: TGTGCCAGCAGCCCCAGGGAACGGAACTATGGCTACACCTTC. Amino acid sequence: CASSPRERNYGYTF. The whole variable domain, remainder taken from reference TRBV7-2 and TRBJ1-2, is GAGVSQSPSNKVTEKGKDVELRCDPISGHTALYWYRQSLGQGLEFLIYFQGNSAPDKSGLPSDRFSAERTGGSVSTLTIQRTQQEDSAVYLCASSPRERNYGYTFGSGTRLTVV.